This TCR beta chain comes out of a study of blood T cell repertoires in COVID-19. Study details: T cells, B-cell-depleted T cells, or PBMCs supplied cDNA or gDNA.

The repertoire was sequenced with immunoSEQ multiplex PCR; TCRdb's copy has only in-frame clones and lacks some. Of just over 300,000 clones listed, 70% to 90% were seen once; the top ten hold 2.2%. The length of the CDR3 is 16 residues. The trim removed 5 bases at V and 6 bases at J, leaving 12 bases unmatched. The germline gives CDR1 SGHRS, CDR2 YFSETQ. The sequence derives from a man aged 25-45 years who had recovered from COVID-19. Sequenced material: PBMCs or T cells enriched from blood (not recorded which). The chain carries TRBV5-1 and TRBJ2-3; 10 bases line up with TRBD1. Written as DNA, the CDR3 is TGCGCCAGCAGTAACGATCCGGGACAGGGGTCGGATACGCAGTATTTT. Protein product: CASSNDPGQGSDTQYF.